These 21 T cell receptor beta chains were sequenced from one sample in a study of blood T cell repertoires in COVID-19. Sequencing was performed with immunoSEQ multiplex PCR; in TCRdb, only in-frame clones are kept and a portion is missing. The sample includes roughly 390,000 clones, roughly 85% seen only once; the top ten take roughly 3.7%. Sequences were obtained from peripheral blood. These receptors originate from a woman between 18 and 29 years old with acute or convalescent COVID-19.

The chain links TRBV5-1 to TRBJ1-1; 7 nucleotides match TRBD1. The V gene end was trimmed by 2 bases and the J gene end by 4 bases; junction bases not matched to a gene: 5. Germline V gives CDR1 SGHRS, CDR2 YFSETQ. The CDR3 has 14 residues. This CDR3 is CASSFDRAGTEAFF. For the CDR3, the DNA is TGCGCCAGCAGCTTTGACAGGGCGGGCACTGAAGCTTTCTTT.

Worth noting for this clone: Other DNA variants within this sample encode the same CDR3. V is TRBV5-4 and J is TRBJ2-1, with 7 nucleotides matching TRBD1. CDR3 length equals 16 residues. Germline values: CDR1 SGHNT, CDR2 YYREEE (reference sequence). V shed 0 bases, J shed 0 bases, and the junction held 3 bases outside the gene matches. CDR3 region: CASSLAGGSSYNEQFF. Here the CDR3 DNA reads TGTGCCAGCAGCTTGGCAGGGGGAAGCTCCTACAATGAGCAGTTCTTC.

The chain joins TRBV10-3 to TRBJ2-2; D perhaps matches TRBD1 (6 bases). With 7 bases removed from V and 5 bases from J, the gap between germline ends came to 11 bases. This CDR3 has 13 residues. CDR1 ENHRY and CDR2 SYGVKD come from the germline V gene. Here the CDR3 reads CAINAGETGELFF. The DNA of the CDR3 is TGTGCCATCAATGCAGGGGAAACCGGGGAGCTGTTTTTT.

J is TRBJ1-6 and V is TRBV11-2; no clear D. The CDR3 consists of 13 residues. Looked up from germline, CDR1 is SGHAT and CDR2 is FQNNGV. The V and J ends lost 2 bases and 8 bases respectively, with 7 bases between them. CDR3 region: CASSLIPDSPLHF. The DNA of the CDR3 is TGTGCCAGCAGCTTAATTCCGGATTCACCCCTCCACTTT.

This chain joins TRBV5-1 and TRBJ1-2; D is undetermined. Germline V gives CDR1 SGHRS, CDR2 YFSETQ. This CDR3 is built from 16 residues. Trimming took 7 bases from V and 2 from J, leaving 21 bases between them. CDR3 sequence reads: CASGTLTSGNNYGYTF. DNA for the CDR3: TGCGCCAGCGGAACACTAACGTCCGGGAACAACTATGGCTACACCTTC. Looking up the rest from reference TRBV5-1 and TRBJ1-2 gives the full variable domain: KAGVTQTPRYLIKTRGQQVTLSCSPISGHRSVSWYQQTPGQGLQFLFEYFSETQRNKGNFPGRFSGRQFSNSRSEMNVSTLELGDSALYLCASGTLTSGNNYGYTFGSGTRLTVV.

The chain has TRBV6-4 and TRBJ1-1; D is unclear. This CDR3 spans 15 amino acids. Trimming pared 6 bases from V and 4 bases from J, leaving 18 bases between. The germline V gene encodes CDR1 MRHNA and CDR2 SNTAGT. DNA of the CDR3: TGTGCCAGCAGCGGCAGGAGGGTTTGGCCCACTGAAGCTTTCTTT. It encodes CASSGRRVWPTEAFF.

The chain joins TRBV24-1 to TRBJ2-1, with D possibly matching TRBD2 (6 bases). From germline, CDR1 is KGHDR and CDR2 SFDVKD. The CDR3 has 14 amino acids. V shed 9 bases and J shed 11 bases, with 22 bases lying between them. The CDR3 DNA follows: TGTGCCACCTCCGAGGAGGGTAAGGGGACTCAGCAGTTCTTC. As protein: CATSEEGKGTQQFF.

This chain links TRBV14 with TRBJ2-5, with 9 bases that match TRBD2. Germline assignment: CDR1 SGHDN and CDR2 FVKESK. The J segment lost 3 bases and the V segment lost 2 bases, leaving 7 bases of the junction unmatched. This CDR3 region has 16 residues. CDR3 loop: CASSQMSGGRKETQYF. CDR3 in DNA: TGTGCCAGCAGCCAAATGAGCGGGGGGCGGAAAGAGACCCAGTACTTC.

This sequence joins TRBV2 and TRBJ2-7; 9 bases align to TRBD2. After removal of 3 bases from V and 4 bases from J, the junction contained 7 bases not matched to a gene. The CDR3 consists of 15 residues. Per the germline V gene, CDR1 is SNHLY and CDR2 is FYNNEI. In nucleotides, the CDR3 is TGTGCCAGCAGTGAGTTAGGACTAGCGAGGTACGAGCAGTACTTC. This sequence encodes CASSELGLARYEQYF.

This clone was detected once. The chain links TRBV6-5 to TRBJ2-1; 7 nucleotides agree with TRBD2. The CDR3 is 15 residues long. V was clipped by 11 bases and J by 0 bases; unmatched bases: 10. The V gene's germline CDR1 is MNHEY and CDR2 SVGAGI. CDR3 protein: CASAVAGFSYNEQFF. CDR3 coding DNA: TGTGCCTCGGCGGTAGCGGGCTTCTCCTACAATGAGCAGTTCTTC.

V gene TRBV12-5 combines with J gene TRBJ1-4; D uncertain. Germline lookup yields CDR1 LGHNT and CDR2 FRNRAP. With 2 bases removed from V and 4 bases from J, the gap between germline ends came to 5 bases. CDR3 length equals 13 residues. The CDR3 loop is CASGLYSNEKLFF. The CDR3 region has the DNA TGTGCTAGTGGTTTGTACAGTAATGAAAAACTGTTTTTT.

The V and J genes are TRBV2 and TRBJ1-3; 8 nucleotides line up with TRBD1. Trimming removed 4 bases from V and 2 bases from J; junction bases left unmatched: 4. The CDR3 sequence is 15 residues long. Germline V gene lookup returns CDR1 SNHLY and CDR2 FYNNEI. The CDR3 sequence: CASSASTGAGNTIYF. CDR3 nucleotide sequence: TGTGCCAGCAGTGCCTCGACAGGGGCTGGAAACACCATATATTTT.

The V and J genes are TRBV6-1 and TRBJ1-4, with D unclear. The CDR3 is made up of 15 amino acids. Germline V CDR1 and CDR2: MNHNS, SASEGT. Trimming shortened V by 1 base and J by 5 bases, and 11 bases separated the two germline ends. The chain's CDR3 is CASSEGRELNEKLFF. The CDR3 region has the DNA TGTGCCAGCAGTGAAGGGCGGGAATTAAATGAAAAACTGTTTTTT.

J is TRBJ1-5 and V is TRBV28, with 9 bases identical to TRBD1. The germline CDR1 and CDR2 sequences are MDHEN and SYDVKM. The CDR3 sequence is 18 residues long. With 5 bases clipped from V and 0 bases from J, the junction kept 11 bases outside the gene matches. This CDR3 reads CASSPPGQGPYSNQPQHF. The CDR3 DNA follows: TGTGCCAGCAGTCCTCCGGGACAGGGACCATATAGCAATCAGCCCCAGCATTTT.

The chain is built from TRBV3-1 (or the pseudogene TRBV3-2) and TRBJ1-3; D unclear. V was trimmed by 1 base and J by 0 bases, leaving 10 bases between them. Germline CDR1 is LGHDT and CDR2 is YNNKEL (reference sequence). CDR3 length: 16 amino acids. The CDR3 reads CASSQVRAVSGNTIYF. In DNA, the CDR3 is TGTGCCAGCAGCCAAGTTCGCGCGGTCTCTGGAAACACCATATATTTT.

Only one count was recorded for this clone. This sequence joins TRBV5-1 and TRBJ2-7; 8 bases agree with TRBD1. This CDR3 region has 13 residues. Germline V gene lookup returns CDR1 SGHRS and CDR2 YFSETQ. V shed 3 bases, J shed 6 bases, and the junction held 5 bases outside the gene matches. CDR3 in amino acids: CASSWETGAEQYF. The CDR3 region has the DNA TGCGCCAGCAGCTGGGAGACAGGGGCCGAGCAGTACTTC.

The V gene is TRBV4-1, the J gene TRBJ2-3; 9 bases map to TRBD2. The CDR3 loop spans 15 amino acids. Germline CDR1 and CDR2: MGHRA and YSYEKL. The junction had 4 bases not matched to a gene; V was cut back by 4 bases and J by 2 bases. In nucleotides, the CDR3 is TGCGCCAGCAGCCGGACTAGCGCCAACACAGATACGCAGTATTTT. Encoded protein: CASSRTSANTDTQYF.

This CDR3 is CASSNWGGLQETQYF. As DNA, the CDR3 is TGTGCCAGCTCGAACTGGGGGGGACTGCAAGAGACCCAGTACTTC. This chain uses TRBV28 with TRBJ2-5, with 7 bases fitting TRBD2. Germline CDR1 is MDHEN and CDR2 is SYDVKM. The CDR3 is 15 amino acids. V was clipped by 8 bases and J by 2 bases; unmatched bases: 11. The whole variable domain, filled in from reference TRBV28 and TRBJ2-5, reads DVKVTQSSRYLVKRTGEKVFLECVQDMDHENMFWYRQDPGLGLRLIYFSYDVKMKEKGDIPEGYSVSREKKERFSLILESASTNQTSMYLCASSNWGGLQETQYFGPGTRLLVL.

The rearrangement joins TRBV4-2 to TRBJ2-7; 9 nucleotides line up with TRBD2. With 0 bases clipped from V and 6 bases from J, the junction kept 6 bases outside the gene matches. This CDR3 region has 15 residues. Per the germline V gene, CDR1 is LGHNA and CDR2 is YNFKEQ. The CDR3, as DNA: TGTGCCAGCAGCCAAGATGGGCGGGAGGGGGCCGAGCAGTACTTC. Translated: CASSQDGREGAEQYF.

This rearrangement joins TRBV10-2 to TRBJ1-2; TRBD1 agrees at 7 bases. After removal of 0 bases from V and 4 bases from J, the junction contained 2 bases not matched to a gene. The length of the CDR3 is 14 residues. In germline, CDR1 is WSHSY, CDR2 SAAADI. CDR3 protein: CASSESGTVYGYTF. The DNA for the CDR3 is TGCGCCAGCAGTGAGTCCGGGACAGTCTATGGCTACACCTTC.

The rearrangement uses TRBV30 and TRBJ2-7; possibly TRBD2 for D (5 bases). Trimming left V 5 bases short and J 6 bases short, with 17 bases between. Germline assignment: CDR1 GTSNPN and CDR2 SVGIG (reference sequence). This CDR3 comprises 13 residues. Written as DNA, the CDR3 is TGTGCCTGGGGGTGGGAGCCTTTCGGCGAGCAGTACTTC. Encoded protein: CAWGWEPFGEQYF.